This is a list of T cell receptor beta chains from one sample in a study of Ad26.COV2.S vaccination and SARS-CoV-2 variants. TCRdb keeps only in-frame clones here, not all; method: immunoSEQ multiplex PCR. The repertoire consists of more than 400,000 clones, with over 80% occurring once and the leading ten covering about 1.6%. The source was peripheral blood, collected in a trial of Ad26.COV2.S vaccine versus placebo. Receptor source: a person between 18 and 65 years old who received the Ad26.COV2.S COVID-19 vaccine or a placebo. The CDR3 runs from the conserved cysteine through the conserved F or W. Each record gives: V gene, J gene, CDR3 length, CDR3 protein.

v_call: TRBV27; j_call: TRBJ2-3; cdr3_length: 14; cdr3_aa: CASSELAPTDTQYF
v_call: TRBV19; j_call: TRBJ1-1; cdr3_length: 16; cdr3_aa: CASSKAGDSRETEAFF
v_call: TRBV28; j_call: TRBJ1-1; cdr3_length: 13; cdr3_aa: CASRQRSNTEAFF
v_call: TRBV5-4; j_call: TRBJ2-2; cdr3_length: 16; cdr3_aa: CASSLARTGNTGELFF
v_call: TRBV7-9; j_call: TRBJ2-3; cdr3_length: 13; cdr3_aa: CASRQYGTDTQYF
v_call: TRBV3-1/TRBV3-2; j_call: TRBJ1-2; cdr3_length: 13; cdr3_aa: CASSQDRAYGYTF
v_call: TRBV5-8; j_call: TRBJ2-1; cdr3_length: 15; cdr3_aa: CASSFTGASYNEQFF
v_call: TRBV27; j_call: TRBJ2-5; cdr3_length: 15; cdr3_aa: CASSHGGGQSETQYF
v_call: TRBV6-2/TRBV6-3; j_call: TRBJ2-7; cdr3_length: 15; cdr3_aa: CASSRQGARGHEQYF
v_call: TRBV6-6; j_call: TRBJ2-7; cdr3_length: 15; cdr3_aa: CASSLTGTGRYEQYF
v_call: TRBV10-3; j_call: TRBJ2-5; cdr3_length: 13; cdr3_aa: CAISEKNVETQYF